The clone carrying this T cell receptor beta chain was found a few times. Its specificity is not known. 13 Jbeta primers and 60 Vbeta primers were used for the PCR. Produced via immunoSEQ multiplex PCR; TCRdb's table is partial and in-frame only. The data show around 150,000 clones, with approximately 78% seen just once and over 0.85% held by the top ten. The source of the sample is a study of cytomegalovirus exposure and HLA in healthy donors. Study-level results: Cytomegalovirus status, reportedly, was diagnosed with high specificity and sensitivity by the classifier. In an earlier analysis, most TCR beta V segments were productive about 87% or about 30% of the time.

The CDR3 extends over 20 amino acids. The junction had 20 bases not matched to a gene; V was cut back by 4 bases and J by 0 bases. Germline values: CDR1 GTSNPN, CDR2 SVGIG (reference sequence). Sequenced sample: PBMCs. The sequence came from a girl aged 2 to 10 in good health and CMV-seropositive. This chain joins TRBV30 and TRBJ2-3; 9 bases align to TRBD2. This chain's CDR3 is CAWTSLRGAGGPVSTDTQYF. CDR3 DNA: TGTGCCTGGACCTCGTTACGAGGGGCGGGAGGGCCGGTTAGCACAGATACGCAGTATTTT.